This T cell receptor (beta chain) was found in a study of Graves' ophthalmopathy and Graves' hyperthyroidism. Notes on the study in general: Most thyroid-expanded clonotypes exceeding 0.001 frequency were also found in blood.

In this cohort, patients with other autoimmune diseases, uncontrolled infections, pregnancy or lactation were excluded. CDR1 is ENHRY, CDR2 SYGVKD, per germline. The CDR3 length is 14 residues. This clonotype was seen a handful of times. Its specificity is unknown. One end of the junction fails to match germline, which may point to a read error. Beta-chain TCR CDR3 regions were amplified from RNA transcripts. The first-round RT-PCR employed HTBI primers together with the Qiagen OneStep RT-PCR kit. A multiplex PCR was then performed as the second round. TCRdb analysed the multiplex PCR reads with MiXCR anew, one entry per CDR3 protein. Here the sample spans approximately 640,000 distinct CDR3 sequences, just over 40% being singletons.

This sequence originates from an adult man with Graves' ophthalmopathy. V is TRBV10-3 and J is TRBJ1-2, with D tentatively TRBD1 (5 bases). Material: peripheral blood. The CDR3 loop is CASSYSRGQGGSTF. The CDR3 DNA reads TGTGCCAGCAGTTACTCGAGGGGTCAGGGCGGTTCCACCTTC.